This TCR beta chain was sequenced for a study of blood T cell repertoires in COVID-19. On the study more broadly: Sample material is recorded as cDNA or gDNA derived from T cells, B-cell-depleted T cells, or PBMCs.

Source study methods: Estimated nucleated cell counts came from reference gene primer amplification. Profiled with immunoSEQ multiplex PCR; TCRdb holds only in-frame clones, not every one. V, J and clone size derive from that table, while D and trimming were established from the DNA sequence. The profile shows hundreds of thousands of clones, approximately 86% of them singletons. The V and J ends lost 1 base and 8 bases, in that order; junction bases with no gene match: 7. The CDR3 is made up of 14 amino acids. Germline CDR1 and CDR2: KGHSH and LQKENI. This chain joins TRBV18 and TRBJ1-1; 7 bases align to TRBD1. The sample taken for sequencing was peripheral blood. This receptor was obtained from a woman in her twenties or thirties who had recovered from COVID-19. This chain's CDR3 is CASSPRTGEREAFF. The DNA of the CDR3 is TGTGCCAGCTCACCACGTACAGGGGAAAGGGAAGCTTTCTTT. Based on the CDR3 plus reference TRBV18 and TRBJ1-1, the full variable domain is NAGVMQNPRHLVRRRGQEARLRCSPMKGHSHVYWYRQLPEEGLKFMVYLQKENIIDESGMPKERFSAEFPKEGPSILRIQQVVRGDSAAYFCASSPRTGEREAFFGQGTRLTVV.